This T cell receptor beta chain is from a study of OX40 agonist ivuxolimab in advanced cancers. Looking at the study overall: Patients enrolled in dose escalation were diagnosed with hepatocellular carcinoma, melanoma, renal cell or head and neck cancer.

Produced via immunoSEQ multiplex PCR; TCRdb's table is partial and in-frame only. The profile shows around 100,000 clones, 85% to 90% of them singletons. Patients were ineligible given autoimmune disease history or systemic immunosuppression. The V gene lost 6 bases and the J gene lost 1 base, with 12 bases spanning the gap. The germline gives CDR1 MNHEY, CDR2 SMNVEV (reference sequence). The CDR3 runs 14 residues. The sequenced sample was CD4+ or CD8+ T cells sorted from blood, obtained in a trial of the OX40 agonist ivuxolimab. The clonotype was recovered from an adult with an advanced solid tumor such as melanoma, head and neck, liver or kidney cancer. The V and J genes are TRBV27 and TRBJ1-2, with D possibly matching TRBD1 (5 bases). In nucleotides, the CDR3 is TGTGCCAGCAGCCCAGGGCCCTTTAACTATGGCTACACCTTC. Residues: CASSPGPFNYGYTF.